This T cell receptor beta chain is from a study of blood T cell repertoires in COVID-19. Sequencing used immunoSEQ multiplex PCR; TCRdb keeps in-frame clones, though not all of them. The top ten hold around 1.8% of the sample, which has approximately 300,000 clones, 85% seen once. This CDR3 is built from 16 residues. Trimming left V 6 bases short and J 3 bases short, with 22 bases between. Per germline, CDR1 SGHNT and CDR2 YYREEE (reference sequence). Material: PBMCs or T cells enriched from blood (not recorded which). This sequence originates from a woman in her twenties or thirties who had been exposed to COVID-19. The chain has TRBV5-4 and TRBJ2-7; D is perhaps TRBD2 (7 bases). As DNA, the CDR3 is TGTGCCAGCACCATTGGGGGCGGGGGTCCCGACTACGAGCAGTACTTC. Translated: CASTIGGGGPDYEQYF.